Below, 10 T cell receptor beta chains from the same sample are listed, as sequenced in a study of preoperative IRX-2 immunotherapy in early breast cancer. The method was immunoSEQ multiplex PCR; TCRdb's version includes in-frame clones alone and lacks a portion of them. This table has approximately 96,000 clones, roughly 90% appearing once. Stated treatment: preoperative locoregional IRX-2 cytokine immunotherapy. The specimen comprised tumor tissue, sampled after IRX-2 immunotherapy. These receptor sequences come from a human donor with breast cancer.

The chain has TRBV6-8 and TRBJ2-3, with D perhaps TRBD2 (6 bases). Germline values: CDR1 MNHGY, CDR2 SAAAGT. V was pared by 7 bases and J by 0 bases, with 17 bases between. This CDR3 is built from 16 residues. As DNA, the CDR3 is TGTGCCAGCACACGAAAATCGGGACTTAGCACAGATACGCAGTATTTT. This codes for CASTRKSGLSTDTQYF.

The rearrangement links TRBV5-1 to TRBJ2-5, with a weak D call TRBD2 (6 bases). The CDR3 is 14 amino acids. Germline CDR1 and CDR2: SGHRS and YFSETQ. V was trimmed by 0 bases and J by 3 bases, leaving 9 bases between them. The CDR3 is CASSLGRGKETQYF. CDR3 in DNA: TGCGCCAGCAGCTTGGGGAGGGGTAAAGAGACCCAGTACTTC.

To note about this clone: Because a base is unread or ambiguous, its residue is represented by X. Read data end 1 residue before the CDR3 end; the end is taken from the germline J gene. This chain links TRBV6-1 with TRBJ1-6; D gene unclear. The germline CDR1 and CDR2 sequences are MNHNS and SASEGT. This CDR3 has 17 residues. Between the trimmed V and J ends, which lost 4 bases and 1 base, there was a span of 14 bases. CDR3 residues: CASSXALRSSYNSPLHF. The sequenced CDR3 bases are TGTGCCAGCAGTGRAGCGCTTCGGAGTTCCTATAATTCACCCCTCCAC.

This clone was observed once. This chain links TRBV6-8 with TRBJ1-1; no clear D gene. Germline V gene data show CDR1 as MNHGY and CDR2 as SAAAGT. The length of the CDR3 is 12 residues. V lost 7 bases, J lost 7 bases, and 13 bases lay in between. The CDR3 spells CASTRAGVEAFF. CDR3 coding DNA: TGTGCCAGCACCCGGGCGGGCGTTGAAGCTTTCTTT.

The CDR3 is CASRAGQPYQPQHF. The DNA for the CDR3 is TGTGCCAGCAGAGCGGGACAGCCCTATCAGCCCCAGCATTTT. The chain recombines TRBV28 with TRBJ1-5; TRBD1 matches 7 bases. This CDR3 has 14 residues. Germline CDR1 MDHEN, CDR2 SYDVKM. J lost 5 bases, V lost 6 bases, and 7 bases had no gene match. The full variable domain, rest sourced from reference TRBV28 and TRBJ1-5, is DVKVTQSSRYLVKRTGEKVFLECVQDMDHENMFWYRQDPGLGLRLIYFSYDVKMKEKGDIPEGYSVSREKKERFSLILESASTNQTSMYLCASRAGQPYQPQHFGDGTRLSIL.

The chain recombines TRBV7-7 with TRBJ1-5; 7 nucleotides align to TRBD1. The CDR3 length is 14 residues. J gave up 11 bases and V 6 bases, and 13 bases lay outside the gene matches. CDR1 is SSHAT and CDR2 is FNYEAQ in the germline V gene (reference sequence). The CDR3 sequence is CASSWGQFQSAQHF. CDR3 sequence (DNA): TGTGCCAGCAGTTGGGGACAGTTTCAATCAGCCCAGCATTTT.

The chain carries TRBV19 and TRBJ2-7, with 9 positions matching TRBD1. Trimming cost V 5 bases and J 0 bases; bases outside gene matches: 8. The length of the CDR3 is 16 residues. Germline V gene data show CDR1 as LNHDA and CDR2 as SQIVND (reference sequence). CDR3 residues: CASSDSGQGSSYEQYF. CDR3 in DNA: TGTGCCAGTAGTGACTCGGGACAGGGTAGCTCCTACGAGCAGTACTTC.

The chain combines TRBV19 with TRBJ1-2; D gene uncertain. The CDR3 is 15 residues long. CDR1 and CDR2 (germline): LNHDA, SQIVND (reference sequence). V lost 9 bases and J 1 base, leaving 18 bases between the germline ends. CDR3 nucleotides: TGTGCCAGCCTCAGCCCGTGGAGTCTTAACTATGGCTACACCTTC. Translating it yields CASLSPWSLNYGYTF.

V is TRBV6-8 and J is TRBJ1-2; 10 bases align to TRBD1. The CDR3 loop spans 16 amino acids. CDR1 and CDR2 (germline): MNHGY, SAAAGT. V lost 5 bases and J lost 2; bases outside the gene matches: 8. CDR3 in amino acids: CASSRLTGGLNYGYTF. The CDR3 DNA reads TGTGCCAGCAGTCGTTTGACAGGGGGCCTCAACTATGGCTACACCTTC.

The chain joins TRBV1 to TRBJ1-1. TRBV1 is deemed a pseudogene. The CDR3 contains 12 residues. The CDR3 region has the DNA TGCGCCAGCAGCCAAGAAACGGGTGAAGCTTTCTTT. It codes for CASSQETGEAFF.